This TCR beta chain was identified in a study of T cells in Graves' hyperthyroidism and ophthalmopathy. The ends were cut back, 2 bases at V and 9 bases at J, with 11 bases in the middle. The CDR3 has 12 residues. The germline V gene encodes CDR1 ENHRY and CDR2 SYGVKD. Amplification yielded TCR beta CDR3 regions, with RNA transcripts as the source. HTBI primers were employed in a first-round RT-PCR of the TCR CDR3. TCRdb processed the multiplex PCR reads anew with MiXCR; each CDR3 protein has one entry. The table lists about 570,000 distinct CDR3 sequences, 35% to 55% of them singletons. General observations from the study: Most expanded thyroid clonotypes above 0.001 recurred in blood.

Concerning this clonotype itself: Its matching antigen is unknown.

Reasons for excluding patients were uncontrolled infection, other autoimmune disease, pregnancy or lactation. The rearrangement uses TRBV10-3 and TRBJ2-7; D is uncertain. The sequenced sample was peripheral blood or thyroid tissue (not recorded which). The receptor was isolated from an adult woman with Graves' disease, either hyperthyroidism or ophthalmopathy (not recorded which). The CDR3 reads CAISEESLGQYF. The CDR3 bases are TGTGCCATCAGTGAGGAGAGCCTAGGGCAGTACTTC.